One sample yielded the 2 T cell receptor beta chains listed below, sequenced in a study of CD8+ T cells in alopecia areata. Once RNA had been extracted, it was reverse transcribed into cDNA to act as the sequencing template. This table comes from immunoSEQ multiplex PCR, and its TCRdb copy is limited to in-frame clones, with some not included. The sample carries fewer than 200,000 clones, about three fifths recorded once. The treatment is: oral pan-JAK inhibitor, 5-10 mg twice daily. This specimen was CD4+ T cells sorted from blood, taken at approximately week 56, from a patient treated with tofacitinib. These TCRs come from a human donor with alopecia areata.

This clone occurred a few times. This chain links TRBV5-1 with TRBJ1-2, with 7 positions matching TRBD1. Germline-derived CDR1 and CDR2 are SGHRS and YFSETQ. V lost 7 bases and J lost 2; bases outside the gene matches: 5. The CDR3 contains 13 residues. As DNA, the CDR3 is TGCGCCAGCGGACTGACAGGGAACTATGGCTACACCTTC. Encoded protein: CASGLTGNYGYTF.

The chain is built from TRBV6-5 and TRBJ1-1; TRBD1 aligns across 7 bases. Germline assignment: CDR1 MNHEY and CDR2 SVGAGI. After removal of 2 bases from V and 4 bases from J, the junction contained 4 bases not matched to a gene. The CDR3 is 14 amino acids. Here the CDR3 reads CASSYLTGSTEAFF. CDR3 nucleotides: TGTGCCAGCAGTTACCTGACAGGGAGCACTGAAGCTTTCTTT.